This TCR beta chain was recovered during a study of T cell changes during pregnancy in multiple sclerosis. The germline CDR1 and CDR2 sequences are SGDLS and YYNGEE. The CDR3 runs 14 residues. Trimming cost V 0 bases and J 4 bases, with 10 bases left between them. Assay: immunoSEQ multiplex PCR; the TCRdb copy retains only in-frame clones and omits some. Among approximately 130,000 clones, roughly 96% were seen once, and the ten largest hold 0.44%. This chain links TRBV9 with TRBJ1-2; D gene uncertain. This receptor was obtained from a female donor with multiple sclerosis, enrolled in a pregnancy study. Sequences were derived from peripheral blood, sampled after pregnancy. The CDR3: CASSVEADSYGYTF. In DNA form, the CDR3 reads TGTGCCAGCAGCGTAGAGGCGGACTCCTATGGCTACACCTTC.